These T cell receptor beta chains were read from a single sample in a study of T cells in tuberculosis. The repertoire was sequenced with immunoSEQ multiplex PCR; TCRdb's copy has only in-frame clones and lacks some. Of 24,000 or so clones in the sample, around 95% are singletons; the top ten hold roughly 9.1%. The sample taken for sequencing was PBMCs. These receptors came from a donor aged 10-30 years with latent tuberculosis or without tuberculosis infection. The conserved cysteine and the conserved F or W are not part of the CDR3 here. Fields, in order: V gene, clone size, J gene, CDR3 protein. Clone size is given for some rows only: seen once, a few or many times, or a class if the clone is expanded.

V: TRBV30; size: -; J: TRBJ2-7; CDR3: AGDRGLSYEQY
V: TRBV6-4; size: -; J: TRBJ2-3; CDR3: ASSDSTGHGTDTQY
V: TRBV6-6; size: -; J: TRBJ2-5; CDR3: ASSTPTGGSETQY
V: TRBV10-2; size: -; J: TRBJ1-1; CDR3: ASSELVRGKGSDTEAF
V: TRBV27; size: -; J: TRBJ1-5; CDR3: ASGTGTGLQPQH
V: TRBV13; size: once; J: TRBJ2-5; CDR3: ASSSRDYETQY
V: TRBV7-8; size: -; J: TRBJ2-2; CDR3: ASSPRLDKAGELF
V: TRBV2; size: -; J: TRBJ1-3; CDR3: ASSETRDTIY
V: TRBV6-4; size: -; J: TRBJ2-3; CDR3: ASSPGQGASDTQY
V: TRBV19; size: -; J: TRBJ1-1; CDR3: ASGQGMNTEAF
V: TRBV6-5; size: -; J: TRBJ1-2; CDR3: ASARGTVYGYT
V: TRBV5-1; size: -; J: TRBJ2-5; CDR3: ASSLVSRPTKETQY
V: TRBV10-3; size: -; J: TRBJ1-1; CDR3: AISETGAFESF
V: TRBV6-1; size: -; J: TRBJ1-4; CDR3: ASSEAPHRQADEKLF
V: TRBV27; size: -; J: TRBJ2-2; CDR3: ASRTSGARSITGELF
V: TRBV5-1; size: -; J: TRBJ1-1; CDR3: ASSWTGGDITF
V: TRBV7-3; size: -; J: TRBJ1-5; CDR3: ASSLTNYQPQH
V: TRBV6-6; size: -; J: TRBJ1-1; CDR3: ASRPSGEYTEAF